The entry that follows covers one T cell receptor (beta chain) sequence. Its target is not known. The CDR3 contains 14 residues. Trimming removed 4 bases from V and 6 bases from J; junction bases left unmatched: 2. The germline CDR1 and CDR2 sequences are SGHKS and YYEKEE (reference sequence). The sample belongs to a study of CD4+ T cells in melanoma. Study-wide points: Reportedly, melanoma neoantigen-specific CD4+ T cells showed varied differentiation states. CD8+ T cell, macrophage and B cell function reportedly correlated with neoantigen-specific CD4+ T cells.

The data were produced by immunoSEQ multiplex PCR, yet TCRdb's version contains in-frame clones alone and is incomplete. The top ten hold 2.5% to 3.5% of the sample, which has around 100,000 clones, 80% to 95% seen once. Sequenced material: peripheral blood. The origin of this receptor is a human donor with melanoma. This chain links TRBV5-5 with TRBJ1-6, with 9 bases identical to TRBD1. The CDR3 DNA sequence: TGTGCCAGCAGCCCGGACAGGGGTAATTCACCCCTCCACTTT. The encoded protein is CASSPDRGNSPLHF. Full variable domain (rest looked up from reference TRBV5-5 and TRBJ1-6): DAGVTQSPTHLIKTRGQQVTLRCSPISGHKSVSWYQQVLGQGPQFIFQYYEKEERGRGNFPDRFSARQFPNYSSELNVNALLLGDSALYLCASSPDRGNSPLHFGNGTRLTVT.